These 30 T cell receptor beta chains were sequenced from one sample in a study of cytomegalovirus exposure and HLA in healthy donors. The PCR had 60 Vbeta and 13 Jbeta primers. Assay: immunoSEQ multiplex PCR; the TCRdb copy retains only in-frame clones and omits some. The table has roughly 120,000 clones, 55% to 75% seen once. The source material was PBMCs. Receptors originate from a man aged 25 to 40 in good health and CMV-seropositive.

By share of the sample, this clone is medium-sized. The chain links TRBV6-1 to TRBJ1-1; no clear D gene. Trimming left V 6 bases short and J 4 bases short, with 18 bases between. The CDR3 is made up of 15 amino acids. Germline V gives CDR1 MNHNS, CDR2 SASEGT. DNA for the CDR3: TGTGCCAGCAGGAGATTACTTTCGGGGAGCACTGAAGCTTTCTTT. It specifies CASRRLLSGSTEAFF.

The V and J genes are TRBV13 and TRBJ2-2, with D perhaps TRBD2 (6 bases). Looked up from germline, CDR1 is PRHDT and CDR2 is FYEKMQ (reference sequence). V dropped 2 bases and J dropped 3 bases, with 13 bases sitting between them. The CDR3 is 16 residues long. The CDR3 here is CASSLLADHDTGELFF. In nucleotides, the CDR3 is TGTGCCAGCAGCTTATTAGCGGATCACGACACCGGGGAGCTGTTTTTT. Supplemented by reference TRBV13 and TRBJ2-2, the full variable domain reads AAGVIQSPRHLIKEKRETATLKCYPIPRHDTVYWYQQGPGQDPQFLISFYEKMQSDKGSIPDRFSAQQFSDYHSELNMSSLELGDSALYFCASSLLADHDTGELFFGEGSRLTVL.

This chain links TRBV5-1 with TRBJ1-1; tentative D call: TRBD1 (5 bases). The CDR3 sequence is 16 residues long. Trimming pared 0 bases from V and 6 bases from J, leaving 18 bases between. The germline V gene has CDR1 SGHRS and CDR2 YFSETQ. The CDR3 region has the DNA TGCGCCAGCAGCTTGGGGCCCTGGGGGGAAGGAGCTGAAGCTTTCTTT. Its protein product is CASSLGPWGEGAEAFF.

The rearrangement joins TRBV7-2 to TRBJ2-7, with TRBD2 matching 7 bases. From germline, CDR1 is SGHTA and CDR2 FQGNSA. V trimming: 1 base; J trimming: 1 base; junction bases outside the gene matches: 7. The CDR3 covers 16 residues. The CDR3 DNA reads as TGTGCCAGCAGCTTAGAATTCGTGGGGGGGTCCTACGAGCAGTACTTC. Translated, it gives CASSLEFVGGSYEQYF.

As concerns this clone: This CDR3 is also generated by other DNA sequences in the sample. The J gene is TRBJ2-5, the V gene TRBV5-6; possibly TRBD1 for D (6 bases). The V end lost 4 bases, the J end lost 1 base, and 8 bases lay between the germline ends. CDR1 SGHDT and CDR2 YYEEEE come from the germline V gene. The CDR3 runs to 13 residues. The CDR3 loop reads CASSGGVQETQYF. The CDR3 nucleotides are TGTGCCAGCAGCGGGGGCGTCCAAGAGACCCAGTACTTC. Full variable domain (missing parts from reference TRBV5-6 and TRBJ2-5): DAGVTQSPTHLIKTRGQQVTLRCSPKSGHDTVSWYQQALGQGPQFIFQYYEEEERQRGNFPDRFSGHQFPNYSSELNVNALLLGDSALYLCASSGGVQETQYFGPGTRLLVL.

The gene calls are TRBV6-4 and TRBJ2-1; 8 bases align to TRBD2. Unmatched junction bases numbered 9, after V lost 4 bases and J lost 4 bases. Germline CDR1 reads MRHNA; CDR2 reads SNTAGT. The CDR3 is 16 amino acids. The CDR3 DNA reads TGTGCCAGCAGTGCCTTTAGGACTAGCAGATACAATGAGCAGTTCTTC. Translation gives CASSAFRTSRYNEQFF.

V is TRBV5-1 and J is TRBJ2-7; the match to TRBD1 covers 9 bases. V shed 4 bases, J shed 4 bases, and the junction held 12 bases outside the gene matches. Germline V gene lookup returns CDR1 SGHRS and CDR2 YFSETQ. This CDR3 has 16 residues. As DNA, the CDR3 is TGCGCCAGCAGCCCGAAAGGACAGGGGCTCGGGTACGAGCAGTACTTC. This codes for CASSPKGQGLGYEQYF.

The DNA of the CDR3 is TGTGCCAGTAGTATCCCGGGTCTTTATGGCTACACCTTC. This translates into CASSIPGLYGYTF. This sequence joins TRBV19 and TRBJ1-2; D ambiguous. V shed 3 bases and J shed 5 bases, with 10 bases lying between them. CDR3 length: 13 residues. Germline V gene data show CDR1 as LNHDA and CDR2 as SQIVND (reference sequence).

This chain joins TRBV2 and TRBJ2-7; possible D gene TRBD2, 6 bases. CDR1 and CDR2 from the germline V gene are SNHLY and FYNNEI. Trimming removed 6 bases from V and 0 bases from J, with 9 bases in between. The CDR3 covers 13 residues. The CDR3 bases are TGTGCCAGCAGGCGGGACCGCTCCTACGAGCAGTACTTC. It is translated as CASRRDRSYEQYF.

The chain has TRBV29-1 and TRBJ1-1, with a possible D match to TRBD1 (6 bases). The CDR3 runs to 13 residues. The germline gives CDR1 SQVTM, CDR2 ANQGSEA. Trimming left V 6 bases short and J 4 bases short, with 15 bases between. The CDR3: CSVVGAALTEAFF. CDR3 nucleotides: TGCAGCGTAGTGGGGGCCGCCCTCACTGAAGCTTTCTTT.

This clone was picked up a small number of times. The chain couples TRBV11-2 to TRBJ2-5; 15 nucleotides align to TRBD2. The V gene's germline CDR1 is SGHAT and CDR2 FQNNGV. V lost 5 bases, J lost 3 bases, and 1 base stayed unmatched. The CDR3 runs to 15 residues. As DNA, the CDR3 is TGTGCCAGCAGCCGGACTAGCGGGAGGGAAGAGACCCAGTACTTC. Encoded protein: CASSRTSGREETQYF. The whole variable domain, remainder taken from reference TRBV11-2 and TRBJ2-5, is EAGVAQSPRYKIIEKRQSVAFWCNPISGHATLYWYQQILGQGPKLLIQFQNNGVVDDSQLPKDRFSAERLKGVDSTLKIQPAKLEDSAVYLCASSRTSGREETQYFGPGTRLLVL.

The chain couples TRBV28 to TRBJ2-1; 9 positions match TRBD2. J lost 7 bases, V lost 8 bases, and 12 bases had no gene match. The CDR3 is 15 residues long. Per germline, CDR1 MDHEN and CDR2 SYDVKM. The DNA for the CDR3 is TGTGCCAGCCGTAATGCGGGAGGGCCTTTGAATGAGCAGTTCTTC. Translation: CASRNAGGPLNEQFF.

This chain connects TRBV2 to TRBJ2-2, with TRBD2 identical over 11 bases. V shed 7 bases and J 6 bases; nucleotides not matched to a gene: 4. Germline V gene data show CDR1 as SNHLY and CDR2 as FYNNEI. The CDR3 has 14 amino acids. CDR3 DNA sequence: TGTGCCAGCAAGGGACTAGCGGCCCCCGGGGAGCTGTTTTTT. Its protein product is CASKGLAAPGELFF. Supplemented by reference TRBV2 and TRBJ2-2, the full variable domain reads EPEVTQTPSHQVTQMGQEVILRCVPISNHLYFYWYRQILGQKVEFLVSFYNNEISEKSEIFDDQFSVERPDGSNFTLKIRSTKLEDSAMYFCASKGLAAPGELFFGEGSRLTVL.

V is TRBV5-1 and J is TRBJ1-1, with D maybe TRBD1 (5 bases). Germline CDR1 and CDR2: SGHRS and YFSETQ. The CDR3 spans 13 residues. V was trimmed by 2 bases and J by 3 bases, leaving 8 bases between them. The CDR3 here is CASSFGGDTEAFF. CDR3 DNA: TGCGCCAGCAGCTTCGGGGGAGACACTGAAGCTTTCTTT.

The gene calls are TRBV4-2 and TRBJ1-3; D possibly corresponds to TRBD1 (6 bases). CDR1 is LGHNA, CDR2 YNFKEQ, per germline. CDR3 length: 17 residues. Trimming removed 4 bases at V and 1 base at J, with 17 bases between. As DNA, the CDR3 is TGTGCCAGCAGCCGATCCGACAGGTCATTGTCTGGAAACACCATATATTTT. As protein: CASSRSDRSLSGNTIYF.

This chain connects TRBV7-6 to TRBJ2-7; possibly TRBD2 for D (6 bases). Germline V lookup: CDR1 SGHVS, CDR2 FNYEAQ. The CDR3 contains 15 residues. V was clipped by 5 bases and J by 3 bases, with 17 bases between them. CDR3 sequence: CASSPLPSGDYEQYF. The CDR3 nucleotides are TGTGCCAGCAGCCCTCTCCCGTCGGGGGACTACGAGCAGTACTTC.

The chain recombines TRBV18 with TRBJ2-3; perhaps TRBD2 as D (5 bases). This CDR3 contains 15 residues. Trimming pared 1 base from V and 1 base from J, leaving 9 bases between. Germline V gives CDR1 KGHSH, CDR2 LQKENI. The CDR3 bases are TGTGCCAGCTCACCACGGACTCCCGGCACAGATACGCAGTATTTT. Protein sequence: CASSPRTPGTDTQYF.

This clone has only a few counts. The rearrangement links TRBV4-3 to TRBJ2-3; 7 bases line up with TRBD1. Germline CDR1 reads LGHNA; CDR2 reads YSLEER. J gave up 6 bases and V 0 bases, and 3 bases lay outside the gene matches. This CDR3 is built from 14 residues. CDR3 coding DNA: TGCGCCAGCAGCCAAGATGGACAGGCGGATACGCAGTATTTT. This codes for CASSQDGQADTQYF.

The genes are TRBV4-3 and TRBJ2-1; 8 bases map to TRBD2. The germline V gene has CDR1 LGHNA and CDR2 YSLEER. The V segment lost 4 bases and the J segment 10 bases; nucleotides outside the gene matches: 12. CDR3 length: 15 residues. CDR3 in DNA: TGCGCCAGCAGCCTCACTACCGGGAGGGCCTGGGAGCAGTTCTTC. Encoded protein: CASSLTTGRAWEQFF.

Details on this clone: An end of the junction does not agree with germline; a read error may underlie this. V is TRBV6-6 and J is TRBJ1-2, with 7 bases identical to TRBD1. Germline CDR1 and CDR2: MNHNY and SVGAGI (reference sequence). The CDR3 is made up of 14 amino acids. The CDR3 loop is CASSWTGANYGYPF. The CDR3 DNA follows: TGTGCCAGCAGTTGGACAGGAGCTAACTATGGCTACCCCTTC.

The chain recombines TRBV7-2 with TRBJ2-5, with 8 bases matching TRBD2. The CDR3 loop spans 13 amino acids. With V trimmed by 5 bases and J by 4 bases, 3 bases remained unmatched. Germline values: CDR1 SGHTA, CDR2 FQGNSA. The CDR3 DNA follows: TGTGCCAGCAGCCGGGGGGGGCCAGAGACCCAGTACTTC. This translates into CASSRGGPETQYF.

V gene TRBV5-1 combines with J gene TRBJ2-2, with 7 bases lining up with TRBD1. Germline CDR1 SGHRS, CDR2 YFSETQ. The J segment lost 5 bases and the V segment lost 0 bases, leaving 10 bases of the junction unmatched. The CDR3 extends over 17 amino acids. CDR3 bases: TGCGCCAGCAGCTTGGTTGGGGACAGAGAGATTACCGGGGAGCTGTTTTTT. Its translation: CASSLVGDREITGELFF.

The chain recombines TRBV6-1 with TRBJ1-6; 7 bases match TRBD1. The CDR3 extends over 15 amino acids. Germline V CDR1 and CDR2: MNHNS, SASEGT. V dropped 2 bases and J dropped 7; count of bases not matched to a gene: 5. The CDR3 DNA reads TGTGCCAGCAGTGAAATCACAGGGGACAATTCACCCCTCCACTTT. Translated, it gives CASSEITGDNSPLHF.

The CDR3 region has the DNA TGTGCCAGCAGCTTGGGACTAGCAGACTACAATGAGCAGTTCTTC. Amino acids: CASSLGLADYNEQFF. The chain couples TRBV5-4 to TRBJ2-1; 7 positions agree with TRBD2. This CDR3 has 15 amino acids. Trimming removed 0 bases from V and 3 bases from J; junction bases left unmatched: 3. The germline V gene encodes CDR1 SGHNT and CDR2 YYREEE (reference sequence). The whole variable domain, filled in from reference TRBV5-4 and TRBJ2-1, reads ETGVTQSPTHLIKTRGQQVTLRCSSQSGHNTVSWYQQALGQGPQFIFQYYREEENGRGNFPPRFSGLQFPNYSSELNVNALELDDSALYLCASSLGLADYNEQFFGPGTRLTVL.

This clone was counted between two and nine times. The chain has TRBV6-6 and TRBJ1-5; 7 positions match TRBD1. CDR3 length equals 15 residues. Germline values: CDR1 MNHNY, CDR2 SVGAGI (reference sequence). Trimming took 4 bases from V and 2 from J; bases not matched to a gene: 5. This chain's CDR3 is CASSFYTGGNQPQHF. The CDR3 nucleotides are TGTGCCAGCAGTTTTTATACAGGGGGCAATCAGCCCCAGCATTTT.

The J gene is TRBJ2-7, the V gene TRBV5-1; D is possibly TRBD2 (5 bases). The germline V gene encodes CDR1 SGHRS and CDR2 YFSETQ. This CDR3 region has 15 residues. The V gene lost 2 bases and the J gene lost 2 bases, with 14 bases spanning the gap. Here the CDR3 DNA reads TGCGCCAGCAGCTTTTCTCCGGAACTAGCCTACGAGCAGTACTTC. Protein product: CASSFSPELAYEQYF.

This clone was observed a few times. The chain recombines TRBV6-6 with TRBJ2-7; D is perhaps TRBD2 (6 bases). V dropped 3 bases and J dropped 2 bases, with 14 bases sitting between them. This CDR3 has 15 amino acids. CDR1 MNHNY and CDR2 SVGAGI come from the germline V gene (reference sequence). The CDR3 spells CASSYSDERAYEQYF. The CDR3 DNA sequence: TGTGCCAGCAGTTATTCGGATGAGCGGGCCTACGAGCAGTACTTC.

The sample holds a few counts of this clone. The V gene is TRBV28, the J gene TRBJ2-3, with 7 bases matching TRBD2. V dropped 3 bases and J dropped 3; count of bases not matched to a gene: 6. The germline CDR1 and CDR2 sequences are MDHEN and SYDVKM. The length of the CDR3 is 15 residues. DNA of the CDR3: TGTGCCAGCAGTTTTAGGGCTAGCGGTACAGATACGCAGTATTTT. It yields the protein CASSFRASGTDTQYF.

The chain combines TRBV27 with TRBJ2-1; D not certain. The CDR3 runs to 14 residues. V was shortened by 1 base and J by 8 bases, with 12 bases between the two germline ends. Germline V lookup: CDR1 MNHEY, CDR2 SMNVEV (reference sequence). The CDR3 DNA follows: TGTGCCAGCAGTTTATTCCCTTTCTTCGATGAGCAGTTCTTC. It is translated as CASSLFPFFDEQFF.

The V gene is TRBV2, the J gene TRBJ1-5; D remains ambiguous. Germline CDR1 reads SNHLY; CDR2 reads FYNNEI. V gave up 2 bases and J gave up 3 bases, with 11 bases separating them. The CDR3 is made up of 15 amino acids. The CDR3: CASSEILADNQPQHF. Written as DNA, the CDR3 is TGTGCCAGCAGTGAAATATTGGCAGACAATCAGCCCCAGCATTTT.